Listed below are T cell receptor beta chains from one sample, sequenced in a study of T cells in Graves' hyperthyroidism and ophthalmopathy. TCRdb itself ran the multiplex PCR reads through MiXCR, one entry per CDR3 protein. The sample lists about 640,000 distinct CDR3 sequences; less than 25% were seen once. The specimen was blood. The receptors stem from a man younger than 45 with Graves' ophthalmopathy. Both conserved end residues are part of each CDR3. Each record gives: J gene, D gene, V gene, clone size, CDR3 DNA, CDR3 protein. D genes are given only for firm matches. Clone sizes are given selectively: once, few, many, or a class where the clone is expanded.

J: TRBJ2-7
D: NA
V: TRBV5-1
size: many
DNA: TGCGCCAGCAGCTCGAGGGGGGGAGTTGTTCTCATCGACGAGCAGTACTTC
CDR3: CASSSRGGVVLIDEQYF

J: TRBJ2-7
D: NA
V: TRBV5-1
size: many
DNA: TGCGCCAGCAGCTTGGAAGGGAACTCCTACGAGCAGTACTTC
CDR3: CASSLEGNSYEQYF

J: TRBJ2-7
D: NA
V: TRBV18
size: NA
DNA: TGTGCCAGCAGCGTACAAGAGGGGCCGGCCGAGCAGTACTTC
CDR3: CASSVQEGPAEQYF

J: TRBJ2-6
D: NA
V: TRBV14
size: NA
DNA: TGTGCCAGCAGCCAATATCGGGGGTCCGGGGCCAACGTCCTGACTTTC
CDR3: CASSQYRGSGANVLTF

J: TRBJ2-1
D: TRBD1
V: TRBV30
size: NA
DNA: TGTGCCTGGAGTTTACAGGGGGCCGAGCAGTTCTTC
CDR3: CAWSLQGAEQFF

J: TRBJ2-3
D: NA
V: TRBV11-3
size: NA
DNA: TGTGCCAGCAGCGAGGTCGGAGGCACAGATTCGCAGTATTTT
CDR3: CASSEVGGTDSQYF

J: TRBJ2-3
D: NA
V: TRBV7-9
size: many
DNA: TGTGCCAGCAGCTTGCGGCGTAGCACAGATACGCAGTATTTT
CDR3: CASSLRRSTDTQYF

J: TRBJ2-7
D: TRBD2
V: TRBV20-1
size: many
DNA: TGCAGTGCTAGAGATAAACTAGCGGGACATTACGAGCAGTACTTC
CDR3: CSARDKLAGHYEQYF

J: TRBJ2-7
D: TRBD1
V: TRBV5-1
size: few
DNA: TGCGCCACCCGGAGTGGGACAGGGGCCTACGAGCAGTACTTC
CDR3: CATRSGTGAYEQYF

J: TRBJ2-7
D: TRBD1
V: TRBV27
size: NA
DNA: TGTGCCAGCAGATATAGGGGGACAGGGGGCCCCGACGAGCAGTACTTC
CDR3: CASRYRGTGGPDEQYF

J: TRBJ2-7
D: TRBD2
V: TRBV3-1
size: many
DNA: TGTGCCAGCAGCCCGGGACTAGCCTCCTACGAGCAGTACTTC
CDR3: CASSPGLASYEQYF

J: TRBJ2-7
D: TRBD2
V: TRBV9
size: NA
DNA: TGTGCCAGCAGCAAAGGACTAGCGGGCTACGAGCAGTACTTC
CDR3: CASSKGLAGYEQYF

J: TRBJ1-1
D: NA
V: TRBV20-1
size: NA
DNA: TGCAGTGCTAAGAACAGTATGAACACTGAAGCTTTCTTT
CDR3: CSAKNSMNTEAFF

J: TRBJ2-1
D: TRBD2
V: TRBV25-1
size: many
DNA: TGTGCCAGCAGTGAATATGGGTCTAGCGGACTTCACTCCTACAATGAGCAGTTCTTC
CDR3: CASSEYGSSGLHSYNEQFF

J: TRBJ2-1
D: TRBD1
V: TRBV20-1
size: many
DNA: TGCAGTCCAGACCCGGGACAGGGTAGGGGGAATGAGCAGTTCTTC
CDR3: CSPDPGQGRGNEQFF

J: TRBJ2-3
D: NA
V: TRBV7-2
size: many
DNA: TGTGCCAGCAGCTGGGAATCTAGCACAGATACGCAGTATTTT
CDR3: CASSWESSTDTQYF

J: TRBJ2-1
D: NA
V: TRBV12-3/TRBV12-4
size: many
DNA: TGTGCCAGCAGTTTATTAGGACCATACAATGAGCAGTTCTTC
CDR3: CASSLLGPYNEQFF

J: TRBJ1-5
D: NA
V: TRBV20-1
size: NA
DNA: TGCAGTGCTAGAGATGAAAAGGGATTGGGCAATCAGCCCCAGCATTTT
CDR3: CSARDEKGLGNQPQHF

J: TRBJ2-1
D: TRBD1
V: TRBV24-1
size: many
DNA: TGTGCCACCAGTGGGACAGGGAAGAATGAGCAGTTCTTC
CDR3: CATSGTGKNEQFF

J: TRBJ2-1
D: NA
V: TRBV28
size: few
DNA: TGTGCCAGCAGTTTATTACAACGGGTCGCGCGGAGCAATGAGCAGTTCTTC
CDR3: CASSLLQRVARSNEQFF

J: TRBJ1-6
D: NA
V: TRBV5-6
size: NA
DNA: TGTGCCAGCAGCTCCAACAGCTGGAGGGGATCTTCACCCCTCCACTTT
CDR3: CASSSNSWRGSSPLHF

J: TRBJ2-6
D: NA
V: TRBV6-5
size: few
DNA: TGTGCCAGCAGTTACAGGGGCACTGGGGCCAACGTCCTGACTTTC
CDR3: CASSYRGTGANVLTF

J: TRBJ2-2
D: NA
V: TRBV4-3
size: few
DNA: TGCGCCAGCAGCCAAGATTGGGCAAACAATCTGAACACCGGGGAGCTGTTTTTT
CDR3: CASSQDWANNLNTGELFF

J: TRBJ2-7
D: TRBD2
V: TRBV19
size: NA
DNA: TGTGCCAGTAGTACTAGCGGGAGTCGTTCCTACGAGCAGTACTTC
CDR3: CASSTSGSRSYEQYF

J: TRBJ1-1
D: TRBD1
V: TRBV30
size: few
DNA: TGTGCCTGGAGTGTACTGGGACAGGGGAACATTGAAGCTTTCTTT
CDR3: CAWSVLGQGNIEAFF

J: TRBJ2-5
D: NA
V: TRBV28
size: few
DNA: TGTGCCAGCAGTCCCGGGTCGCAAAGGCAAGGGACCCAGTACTTC
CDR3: CASSPGSQRQGTQYF

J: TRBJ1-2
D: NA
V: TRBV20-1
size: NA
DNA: TGCAGTGCTAGTTCGGGACCACAAGGGGACGGCTACACCTTC
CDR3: CSASSGPQGDGYTF

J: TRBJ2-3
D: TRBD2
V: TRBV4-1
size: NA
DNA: TGCGCCAGCAGCTACTTAGCGGGAGGGCCTGGAGATACGCAGTATTTT
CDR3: CASSYLAGGPGDTQYF

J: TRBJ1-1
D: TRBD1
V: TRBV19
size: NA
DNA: TGTGCCAGTAAGAAGGGGGCGCGTACTGAAGCTTTCTTT
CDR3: CASKKGARTEAFF

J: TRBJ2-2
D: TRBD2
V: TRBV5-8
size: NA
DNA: TGTGCCAGCAGCTTGGCCGAACTAGCGGGGAACACCGGGGAGCTGTTTTTT
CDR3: CASSLAELAGNTGELFF

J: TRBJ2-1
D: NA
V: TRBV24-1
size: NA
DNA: TGTGCCACCAGTGACCCTGCCCAGGGTTATGAGCAGTTCTTC
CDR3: CATSDPAQGYEQFF

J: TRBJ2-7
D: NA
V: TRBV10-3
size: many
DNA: TGTGCCATCTCTGCTATCCAAAGCTACGAGCAGTACTTC
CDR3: CAISAIQSYEQYF

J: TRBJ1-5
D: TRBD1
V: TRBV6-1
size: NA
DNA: TGTGCCAGCAGTGGGGACAGGACGGGCCAGCCCCAGCATTTT
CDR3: CASSGDRTGQPQHF

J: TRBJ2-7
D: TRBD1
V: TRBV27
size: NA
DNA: TGTGCCAGCAGTTTAGGTGGCGGGACAGGATACTACGAGCAGTACTTC
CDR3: CASSLGGGTGYYEQYF

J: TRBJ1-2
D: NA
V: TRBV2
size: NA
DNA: TGTGCCAGCAGAGGGGGGGGGAGTGGCTACACCTTC
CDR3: CASRGGGSGYTF